This paragraph reports one T cell receptor (beta chain). The assay was immunoSEQ multiplex PCR, and TCRdb's table has in-frame clones only and misses some. The sample lists tens of thousands of clones, over 85% occurring once. The data derive from a study of technical replicates of blood from a handful of donors. Material for sequencing was PBMCs. This TCR was sampled from a human donor in good health. Some clones in this sample may be carry-over from other donors' samples.

The CDR3 sequence is CASSRPGTGGPNSPLHF. DNA for the CDR3: TGTGCCAGCTCACGCCCCGGGACAGGGGGCCCTAATTCACCCCTCCACTTT. The V gene is TRBV18, the J gene TRBJ1-6; TRBD1 matches at 12 bases. Losses at the gene ends were 4 bases for V and 6 bases for J; bases not matched to a gene: 7. CDR1 and CDR2 from the germline V gene are KGHSH and LQKENI. CDR3 size: 17 residues.